The 6 T cell receptor beta chains given below trace back to one sample, sequenced in a study of identical twins. TCRdb ran MiXCR on the 5' RACE reads and lists one entry per CDR3 protein. The data show hundreds of thousands of distinct CDR3 sequences, around 20% seen once. These same records also appear under a second study, on T cells expressing NK-cell markers.

Sequencing was done on a sample of PBMCs. The receptors originated from a woman between 18 and 29 years old in good health.

A few counts support this clonotype. This chain uses TRBV6-1 with TRBJ1-6, with 9 positions matching TRBD1. J lost 1 base, V lost 10 bases, and 8 bases had no gene match. The CDR3 runs 16 residues. Germline loops: CDR1 MNHNS, CDR2 SASEGT. DNA of the CDR3: TGTGCCACCCAGGACAGGGGAGGTTCCTATAATTCACCCCTCCACTTT. It specifies CATQDRGGSYNSPLHF.

This clonotype was seen just once. A much more abundant neighbour one base away suggests this may be a read error. This chain joins TRBV20-1 and TRBJ2-1; D is ambiguous. The V end was cut by 5 bases, the J end by 4 bases, with 3 bases between. CDR1 and CDR2 (germline): DFQATT, SNEGSKA (reference sequence). CDR3 size: 10 residues. Written as DNA, the CDR3 is TGCAGTGCTGGTTACAATGAGCAGTTCTTC. Translation: CSAGYNEQFF.

J is TRBJ2-1 and V is TRBV25-1, with 7 bases identical to TRBD2. The V and J ends lost 8 bases and 7 bases, in that order; junction bases with no gene match: 8. Per the germline V gene, CDR1 is MGHDK and CDR2 is SYGVNS. The CDR3 spans 13 residues. The CDR3 region is CASQEGGRNEQFF. The CDR3 bases are TGTGCCAGCCAGGAGGGAGGGCGGAATGAGCAGTTCTTC.

The V and J genes are TRBV6-5 and TRBJ2-2; D gene unclear. Per the germline V gene, CDR1 is MNHEY and CDR2 is SVGAGI. This CDR3 comprises 15 residues. Trimming removed 4 bases at V and 2 bases at J, with 11 bases between. CDR3 protein: CASSSGLINTGELFF. In nucleotides, the CDR3 is TGTGCCAGCAGTTCGGGTCTTATAAACACCGGGGAGCTGTTTTTT.

This clonotype was counted between two and nine times. The chain joins TRBV5-6 to TRBJ2-1, with 11 bases that match TRBD2. With 5 bases clipped from V and 9 bases from J, the junction kept 10 bases outside the gene matches. CDR1 is SGHDT and CDR2 is YYEEEE in the germline V gene. The CDR3 spans 15 residues. The CDR3: CASSSLAGEIGEQFF. The CDR3 DNA reads as TGTGCCAGCAGTTCACTAGCGGGGGAAATAGGTGAGCAGTTCTTC.

This clonotype was seen a handful of times. This sequence joins TRBV24-1 and TRBJ2-5; 7 nucleotides align to TRBD1. This CDR3 has 15 residues. The V gene end was trimmed by 3 bases and the J gene end by 7 bases; junction bases not matched to a gene: 10. CDR1 and CDR2 (germline): KGHDR, SFDVKD. CDR3 region: CATSDARDPGGTQYF. The CDR3 DNA is TGTGCCACCAGTGATGCCCGGGACCCAGGGGGGACCCAGTACTTC.